One and the same sample provided the 23 T cell receptor beta chains below, sequenced in a study of T cell repertoires in cytomegalovirus infection. What these receptors recognize is not known. TCRdb reprocessed the reads with MiXCR, giving one entry per CDR3 protein. Of 900,000 to 950,000 distinct CDR3 sequences in the sample, less than 40% are singletons; the top ten hold roughly an eighth. The sequencing used cultured CD8+ T cells from PBMCs, collected from culture after CMV antigen stimulation. All receptors derive from a human donor in good health (CMV status not recorded). Some clones in this sample may be carry-over from other donors' samples.

This clonotype was seen a handful of times. V usage is TRBV7-9 and J usage is TRBJ2-1; 9 bases fit TRBD1. The CDR3 loop spans 16 amino acids. Germline loops: CDR1 SEHNR, CDR2 FQNEAQ (reference sequence). Losses at the gene ends were 3 bases for V and 4 bases for J; bases not matched to a gene: 7. This chain's CDR3 is CASSFSGQGRYNEQFF. The CDR3 DNA reads as TGTGCCAGCAGCTTCTCGGGACAGGGAAGGTACAATGAGCAGTTCTTC.

The V call is TRBV2, the J call TRBJ2-7; 7 bases are shared with TRBD1. Germline V gene sequence: CDR1 SNHLY, CDR2 FYNNEI. This CDR3 comprises 12 residues. Trimming cost V 7 bases and J 3 bases; bases outside gene matches: 3. CDR3 nucleotide sequence: TGTGCCAGCAATGACAGGGTCTACGAGCAGTACGTC. The encoded protein is CASNDRVYEQYV.

The V and J genes are TRBV7-4 and TRBJ1-2; 7 bases are shared with TRBD1. The germline V gene has CDR1 SGHVT and CDR2 SQSDAQ. The length of the CDR3 is 16 residues. The J segment lost 0 bases and the V segment lost 3 bases, leaving 7 bases of the junction unmatched. The CDR3 sequence: CASSFIGTEPNYGYTF. The CDR3, as DNA: TGTGCCAGCAGCTTTATCGGGACAGAACCTAACTATGGCTACACCTTC.

This clonotype was seen only a few times. CDR3 DNA sequence: TGTGCCAGCAGCCGAGCGGGGGGGGCAACAGATACGCAGTATTTT. Residues: CASSRAGGATDTQYF. The V and J genes are TRBV7-9 and TRBJ2-3; TRBD2 matches at 10 bases. CDR3 length: 15 residues. Germline V gene lookup returns CDR1 SEHNR and CDR2 FQNEAQ (reference sequence). The ends lost 5 bases at V and 3 bases at J; junction bases unmatched: 5.

This clonotype was observed a handful of times. The genes are TRBV19 and TRBJ1-1; possible D gene TRBD1, 5 bases. V lost 7 bases, J lost 1 base, and 13 bases lay in between. CDR1 is LNHDA and CDR2 is SQIVND in the germline V gene (reference sequence). CDR3 length: 14 amino acids. CDR3 region: CASTKRQGNTEAFF. The DNA of the CDR3 is TGTGCCAGTACCAAACGGCAGGGGAACACTGAAGCTTTCTTT.

V is TRBV10-3 and J is TRBJ2-3, with D maybe TRBD2 (5 bases). There are 13 residues in the CDR3. V was shortened by 0 bases and J by 6 bases, with 7 bases between the two germline ends. CDR1 and CDR2 (germline): ENHRY, SYGVKD. The DNA of the CDR3 is TGTGCCATCAGTGAGTCGTCGGGGGATACGCAGTATTTT. This codes for CAISESSGDTQYF.

This clonotype has more than one count but fewer than ten. The V call is TRBV6-1, the J call TRBJ2-7; D gene ambiguous. Trimming removed 2 bases at V and 3 bases at J, with 11 bases between. The length of the CDR3 is 14 residues. Germline CDR1 MNHNS, CDR2 SASEGT. The CDR3: CASSENGISYEQYF. The CDR3 DNA reads as TGTGCCAGCAGTGAAAATGGCATAAGCTACGAGCAGTACTTC.

The chain combines TRBV19 with TRBJ2-5; weak D call: TRBD1 (7 bases). V lost 7 bases and J 5 bases, leaving 14 bases between the germline ends. The germline gives CDR1 LNHDA, CDR2 SQIVND (reference sequence). CDR3 size: 13 residues. The CDR3 DNA is TGTGCCAGTAACCAGGGGGGTCTGGAGACCCAGTACTTC. Translation: CASNQGGLETQYF.

This chain uses TRBV6-1 with TRBJ1-2; 8 nucleotides line up with TRBD1. V trimming: 7 bases; J trimming: 5 bases; junction bases outside the gene matches: 3. The CDR3 has 12 residues. Germline V gene sequence: CDR1 MNHNS, CDR2 SASEGT. The CDR3 reads CASIDRGYGYTF. CDR3 DNA sequence: TGTGCCAGCATCGACAGGGGTTATGGCTACACCTTC.

The chain carries TRBV6-6 and TRBJ1-4; weak D call: TRBD1 (6 bases). Germline V CDR1 and CDR2: MNHNY, SVGAGI (reference sequence). CDR3 size: 15 residues. The germline V and J ends were trimmed by 0 bases and 8 bases, with 13 bases remaining between them. CDR3 region: CASSYSPGAREKLFF. CDR3 nucleotide sequence: TGTGCCAGCAGTTACTCGCCGGGGGCGAGGGAAAAACTGTTTTTT.

This clonotype showed up just a few times. V and J are TRBV20-1 and TRBJ1-2; D possibly corresponds to TRBD1 (5 bases). This CDR3 is built from 11 residues. Germline V gene data show CDR1 as DFQATT and CDR2 as SNEGSKA (reference sequence). Trimming removed 5 bases at V and 6 bases at J, with 10 bases between. The CDR3 region has the DNA TGCAGTGCTCCCGGGGGAGATGGCTACACCTTC. Its translation: CSAPGGDGYTF.

The V call is TRBV12-3 or TRBV12-4, the J call TRBJ1-2; 9 nucleotides agree with TRBD1. CDR3 size: 15 residues. V trimming: 0 bases; J trimming: 5 bases; junction bases outside the gene matches: 4. Written as DNA, the CDR3 is TGTGCCAGCAGTTTAGCGAGGGACAGGGTTTATGGCTACACCTTC. Translation gives CASSLARDRVYGYTF.

This clonotype was picked up many times. V gene TRBV7-6 combines with J gene TRBJ1-4, with D unresolved. This CDR3 is 14 amino acids long. V lost 5 bases and J 0 bases, leaving 7 bases between the germline ends. CDR1 is SGHVS, CDR2 FNYEAQ, per germline. For the CDR3, the DNA is TGTGCCAGCAGCCCCCGATCAACTAATGAAAAACTGTTTTTT. Encoded protein: CASSPRSTNEKLFF. Drawing the rest from reference TRBV7-6 and TRBJ1-4, the complete variable domain is GAGVSQSPRYKVTKRGQDVALRCDPISGHVSLYWYRQALGQGPEFLTYFNYEAQQDKSGLPNDRFSAERPEGSISTLTIQRTEQRDSAMYRCASSPRSTNEKLFFGSGTQLSVL.

This clonotype was seen only once. The chain couples TRBV2 to TRBJ1-4; unclear D gene. The V end was cut by 2 bases, the J end by 4 bases, with 11 bases between. This CDR3 comprises 15 residues. Germline loops: CDR1 SNHLY, CDR2 FYNNEI. Here the CDR3 DNA reads TGTGCCAGCAGTGAACGATTAGTGGGTAATGAAAAACTGTTTTTT. Translation: CASSERLVGNEKLFF.

This clonotype was detected once. V and J are TRBV5-4 and TRBJ1-6, with D unclear. The CDR3 is made up of 14 amino acids. Germline lookup yields CDR1 SGHNT and CDR2 YYREEE (reference sequence). V dropped 4 bases and J dropped 10 bases, with 15 bases sitting between them. In DNA, the CDR3 is TGTGCCAGCAGCCTGGATACACTAGACTCACCCCTCCACTTT. It yields the protein CASSLDTLDSPLHF. The whole variable domain, remainder taken from reference TRBV5-4 and TRBJ1-6, is ETGVTQSPTHLIKTRGQQVTLRCSSQSGHNTVSWYQQALGQGPQFIFQYYREEENGRGNFPPRFSGLQFPNYSSELNVNALELDDSALYLCASSLDTLDSPLHFGNGTRLTVT.

Points on this clonotype: A much more abundant neighbour one base away suggests this may be a read error. CDR3 bases: TGTTCCAGCAGCTTTCCCGGCGGCATGAACACTGAAGCTTTCTTT. As protein: CSSSFPGGMNTEAFF. This chain links TRBV7-2 with TRBJ1-1; no clear D gene. This CDR3 is built from 15 residues. Germline lookup yields CDR1 SGHTA and CDR2 FQGNSA.

The rearrangement uses TRBV7-9 and TRBJ2-3; the match to TRBD2 covers 9 bases. In germline, CDR1 is SEHNR, CDR2 FQNEAQ (reference sequence). The V gene end was trimmed by 5 bases and the J gene end by 4 bases; junction bases not matched to a gene: 10. The length of the CDR3 is 16 residues. The CDR3 DNA reads as TGTGCCAGCAGCCCCGAGGCGGGGGGGCGCCCAGATACGCAGTATTTT. This gives the protein CASSPEAGGRPDTQYF.

This clonotype showed up just once. V is TRBV9 and J is TRBJ2-3; unclear D gene. Germline V gene sequence: CDR1 SGDLS, CDR2 YYNGEE. Trimming removed 4 bases from V and 0 bases from J, with 9 bases in between. The CDR3 consists of 14 residues. In nucleotides, the CDR3 is TGTGCCAGCAGCCCAGAGCGTAGCACAGATACGCAGTATTTT. Encoded protein: CASSPERSTDTQYF.

The sample holds a few counts of this clonotype. This chain uses TRBV6-6 with TRBJ1-1, with TRBD1 matching over 7 bases. The CDR3 has 15 residues. Trimming cost V 6 bases and J 3 bases; bases outside gene matches: 10. Germline values: CDR1 MNHNY, CDR2 SVGAGI (reference sequence). The CDR3 reads CASRFLPQGDTEAFF. The DNA of the CDR3 is TGTGCCAGCAGGTTTCTCCCTCAGGGGGACACTGAAGCTTTCTTT.

This clonotype came up many times. The chain employs TRBV7-2 and TRBJ2-3; 7 bases agree with TRBD1. The CDR3 sequence is 13 residues long. J lost 6 bases, V lost 7 bases, and 7 bases had no gene match. Germline V gene data show CDR1 as SGHTA and CDR2 as FQGNSA. CDR3 protein: CASMRQGSDTQYF. The CDR3, as DNA: TGTGCCAGCATGAGACAGGGTTCCGATACGCAGTATTTT. The full variable domain, rest sourced from reference TRBV7-2 and TRBJ2-3, is GAGVSQSPSNKVTEKGKDVELRCDPISGHTALYWYRQSLGQGLEFLIYFQGNSAPDKSGLPSDRFSAERTGGSVSTLTIQRTQQEDSAVYLCASMRQGSDTQYFGPGTRLTVL.

This clonotype was detected a few times. V usage is TRBV29-1 and J usage is TRBJ1-1, with TRBD1 identical over 9 bases. CDR3 length equals 13 residues. CDR1 and CDR2 (germline): SQVTM, ANQGSEA. Germline trimming cut 7 bases from V and 4 bases from J; bases unmatched to any gene: 7. CDR3 in amino acids: CSARDRVFTEAFF. CDR3 sequence (DNA): TGCAGCGCTAGGGACAGGGTGTTCACTGAAGCTTTCTTT.

The chain links TRBV4-1 to TRBJ1-1; D uncertain. V was pared by 1 base and J by 11 bases, with 17 bases between. The germline gives CDR1 MGHRA, CDR2 YSYEKL. CDR3 length equals 14 residues. CDR3 loop: CASSQVGGVLKAFF. CDR3 nucleotide sequence: TGCGCCAGCAGCCAAGTTGGAGGTGTCCTTAAGGCTTTCTTT.

As DNA, the CDR3 is TGCGCCAGCGGCTCGACAGGGAGCACTGAAGCTTTCTTT. Translating it yields CASGSTGSTEAFF. The rearrangement joins TRBV4-1 to TRBJ1-1; TRBD1 aligns across 7 bases. The CDR3 has 13 residues. Per the germline V gene, CDR1 is MGHRA and CDR2 is YSYEKL. After removal of 8 bases from V and 4 bases from J, the junction contained 7 bases not matched to a gene.